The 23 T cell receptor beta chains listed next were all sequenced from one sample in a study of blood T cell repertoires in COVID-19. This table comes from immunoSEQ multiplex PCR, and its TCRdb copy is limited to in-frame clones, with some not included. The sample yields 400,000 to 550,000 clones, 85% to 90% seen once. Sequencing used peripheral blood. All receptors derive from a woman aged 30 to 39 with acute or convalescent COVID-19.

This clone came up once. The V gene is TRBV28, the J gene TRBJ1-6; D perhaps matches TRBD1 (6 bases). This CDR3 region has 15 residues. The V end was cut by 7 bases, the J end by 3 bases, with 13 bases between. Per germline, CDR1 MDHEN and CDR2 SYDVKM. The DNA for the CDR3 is TGTGCCAGCATTAGTGTGGACAGCTATAATTCACCCCTCCACTTT. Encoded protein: CASISVDSYNSPLHF. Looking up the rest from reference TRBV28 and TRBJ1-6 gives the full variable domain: DVKVTQSSRYLVKRTGEKVFLECVQDMDHENMFWYRQDPGLGLRLIYFSYDVKMKEKGDIPEGYSVSREKKERFSLILESASTNQTSMYLCASISVDSYNSPLHFGNGTRLTVT.

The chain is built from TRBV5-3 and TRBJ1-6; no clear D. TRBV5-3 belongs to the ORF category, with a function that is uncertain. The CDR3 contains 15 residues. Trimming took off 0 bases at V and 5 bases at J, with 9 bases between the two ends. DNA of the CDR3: TGTGCCAGAAGCTTGGTGACATGTCATAATTCACCCCTCCACTTT. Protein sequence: CARSLVTCHNSPLHF.

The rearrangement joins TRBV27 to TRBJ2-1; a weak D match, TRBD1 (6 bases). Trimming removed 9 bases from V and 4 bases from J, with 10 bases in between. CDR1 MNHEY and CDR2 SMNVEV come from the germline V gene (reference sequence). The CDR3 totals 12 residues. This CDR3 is CASSTGYNEQFF. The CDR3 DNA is TGTGCCAGTTCTACAGGGTACAATGAGCAGTTCTTC.

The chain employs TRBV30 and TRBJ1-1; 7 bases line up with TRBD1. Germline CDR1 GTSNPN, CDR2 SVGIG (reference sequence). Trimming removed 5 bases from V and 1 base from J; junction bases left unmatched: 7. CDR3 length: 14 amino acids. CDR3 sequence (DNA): TGTGCCTGGGGAGGGGGCAGGGCGAACACTGAAGCTTTCTTT. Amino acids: CAWGGGRANTEAFF. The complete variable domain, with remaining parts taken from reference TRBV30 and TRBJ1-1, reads SQTIHQWPATLVQPVGSPLSLECTVEGTSNPNLYWYRQAAGRGLQLLFYSVGIGQISSEVPQNLSASRPQDRQFILSSKKLLLSDSGFYLCAWGGGRANTEAFFGQGTRLTVV.

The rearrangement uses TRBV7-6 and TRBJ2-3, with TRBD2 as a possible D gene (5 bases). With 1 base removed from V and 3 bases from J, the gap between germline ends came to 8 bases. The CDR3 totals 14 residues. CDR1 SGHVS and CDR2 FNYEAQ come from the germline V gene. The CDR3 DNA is TGTGCCAGCAGCTTAGTTGACTATACAGATACGCAGTATTTT. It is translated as CASSLVDYTDTQYF.

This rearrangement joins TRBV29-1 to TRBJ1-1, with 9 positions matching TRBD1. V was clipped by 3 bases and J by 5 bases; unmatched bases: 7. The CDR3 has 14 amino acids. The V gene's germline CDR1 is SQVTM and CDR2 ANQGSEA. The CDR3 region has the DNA TGCAGCGTTGAGGGGGGACAGGGAAGAACTGAAGCTTTCTTT. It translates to CSVEGGQGRTEAFF.

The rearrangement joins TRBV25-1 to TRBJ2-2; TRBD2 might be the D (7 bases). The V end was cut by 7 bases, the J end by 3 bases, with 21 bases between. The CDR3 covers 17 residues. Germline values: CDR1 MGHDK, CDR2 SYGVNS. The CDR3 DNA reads TGTGCCAGCAAGGGGGGGAGGACAGAAGTTTACACCGGGGAGCTGTTTTTT. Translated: CASKGGRTEVYTGELFF.

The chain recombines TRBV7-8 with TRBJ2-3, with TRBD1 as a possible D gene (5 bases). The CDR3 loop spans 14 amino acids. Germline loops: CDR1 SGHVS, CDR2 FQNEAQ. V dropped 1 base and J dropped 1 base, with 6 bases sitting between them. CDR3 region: CASSLGQRTDTQYF. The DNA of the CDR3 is TGTGCCAGCAGCTTAGGACAGCGCACAGATACGCAGTATTTT.

The CDR3 DNA sequence: TGTGCCAGCAGTCCGGTACAGGGGATCACTGAAGCTTTCTTT. Translated: CASSPVQGITEAFF. The rearrangement joins TRBV6-5 to TRBJ1-1, with 7 nucleotides matching TRBD1. The CDR3 covers 14 residues. The V gene's germline CDR1 is MNHEY and CDR2 SVGAGI. Losses at the gene ends were 5 bases for V and 4 bases for J; bases not matched to a gene: 7.

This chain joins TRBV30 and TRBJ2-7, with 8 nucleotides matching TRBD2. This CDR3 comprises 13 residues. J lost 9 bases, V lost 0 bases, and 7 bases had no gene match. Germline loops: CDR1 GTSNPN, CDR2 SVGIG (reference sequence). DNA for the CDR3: TGTGCCTGGAGTGTTCGGGAGGGTGCGGTGCAGTACTTC. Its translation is CAWSVREGAVQYF. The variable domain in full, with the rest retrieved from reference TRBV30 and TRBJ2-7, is SQTIHQWPATLVQPVGSPLSLECTVEGTSNPNLYWYRQAAGRGLQLLFYSVGIGQISSEVPQNLSASRPQDRQFILSSKKLLLSDSGFYLCAWSVREGAVQYFGPGTRLTVT.

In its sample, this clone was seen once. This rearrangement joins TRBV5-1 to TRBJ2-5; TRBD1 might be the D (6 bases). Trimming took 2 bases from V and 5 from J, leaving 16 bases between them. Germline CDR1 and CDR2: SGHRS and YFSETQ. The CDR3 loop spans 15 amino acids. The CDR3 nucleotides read TGCGCCAGCAGCTTCACATCACAGGGCGGCGAGACCCAGTACTTC. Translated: CASSFTSQGGETQYF. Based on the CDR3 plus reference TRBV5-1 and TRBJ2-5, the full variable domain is KAGVTQTPRYLIKTRGQQVTLSCSPISGHRSVSWYQQTPGQGLQFLFEYFSETQRNKGNFPGRFSGRQFSNSRSEMNVSTLELGDSALYLCASSFTSQGGETQYFGPGTRLLVL.

The CDR3 protein is CASSGRTSGIPSSYNEQFF. DNA for the CDR3: TGTGCCAGCAGCGGACGGACTAGCGGGATCCCGAGCTCCTACAATGAGCAGTTCTTC. The chain uses TRBV7-9 and TRBJ2-1, with 12 nucleotides matching TRBD2. V was clipped by 5 bases and J by 0 bases; unmatched bases: 11. The germline CDR1 and CDR2 sequences are SEHNR and FQNEAQ (reference sequence). There are 19 residues in the CDR3.

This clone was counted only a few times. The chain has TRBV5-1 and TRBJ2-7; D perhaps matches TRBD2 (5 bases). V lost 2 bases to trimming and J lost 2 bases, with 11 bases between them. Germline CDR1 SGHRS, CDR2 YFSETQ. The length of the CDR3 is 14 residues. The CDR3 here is CASSFFPGTYEQYF. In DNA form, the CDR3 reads TGCGCCAGCAGCTTTTTTCCGGGGACCTACGAGCAGTACTTC.

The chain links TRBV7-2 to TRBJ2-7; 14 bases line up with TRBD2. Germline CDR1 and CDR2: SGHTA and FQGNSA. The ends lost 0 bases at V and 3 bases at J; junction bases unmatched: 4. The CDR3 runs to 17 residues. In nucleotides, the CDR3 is TGTGCCAGCAGCTTAGCAGGGACTAGCGGGGGACGCTACGAGCAGTACTTC. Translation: CASSLAGTSGGRYEQYF.

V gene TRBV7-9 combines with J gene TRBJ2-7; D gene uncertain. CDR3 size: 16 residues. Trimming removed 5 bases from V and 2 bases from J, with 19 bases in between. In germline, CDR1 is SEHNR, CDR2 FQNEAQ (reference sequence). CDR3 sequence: CASSKRYSDSAYEQYF. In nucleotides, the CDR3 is TGTGCCAGCAGCAAAAGATACAGTGATTCGGCCTACGAGCAGTACTTC. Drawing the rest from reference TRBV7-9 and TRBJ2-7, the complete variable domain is DTGVSQNPRHKITKRGQNVTFRCDPISEHNRLYWYRQTLGQGPEFLTYFQNEAQLEKSRLLSDRFSAERPKGSFSTLEIQRTEQGDSAMYLCASSKRYSDSAYEQYFGPGTRLTVT.

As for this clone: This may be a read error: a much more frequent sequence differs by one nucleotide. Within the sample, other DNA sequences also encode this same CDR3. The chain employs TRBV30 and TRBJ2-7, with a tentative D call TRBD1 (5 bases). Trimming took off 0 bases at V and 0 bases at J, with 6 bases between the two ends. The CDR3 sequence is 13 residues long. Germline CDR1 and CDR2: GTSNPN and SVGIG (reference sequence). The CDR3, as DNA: TGTGCCTGGAGTGTTCAGGGCTCCTACGAGCAGTACTTC. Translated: CAWSVQGSYEQYF.

This CDR3 reads CASSIYGLQGDRRNYGYTF. In DNA, the CDR3 is TGTGCCAGTAGTATATACGGACTACAGGGGGACAGGAGAAACTATGGCTACACCTTC. V and J are TRBV19 and TRBJ1-2; TRBD1 matches 8 bases. Germline V gene data show CDR1 as LNHDA and CDR2 as SQIVND (reference sequence). This CDR3 region has 19 residues. Germline trimming cut 2 bases from V and 2 bases from J; bases unmatched to any gene: 16.

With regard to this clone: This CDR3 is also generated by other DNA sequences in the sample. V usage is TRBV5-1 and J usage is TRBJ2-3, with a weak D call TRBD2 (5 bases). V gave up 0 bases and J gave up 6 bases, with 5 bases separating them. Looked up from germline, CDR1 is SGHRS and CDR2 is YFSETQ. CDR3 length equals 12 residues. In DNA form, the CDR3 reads TGCGCCAGCAGCTTGGCGGGGGATACGCAGTATTTT. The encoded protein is CASSLAGDTQYF. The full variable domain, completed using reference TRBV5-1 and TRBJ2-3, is KAGVTQTPRYLIKTRGQQVTLSCSPISGHRSVSWYQQTPGQGLQFLFEYFSETQRNKGNFPGRFSGRQFSNSRSEMNVSTLELGDSALYLCASSLAGDTQYFGPGTRLTVL.

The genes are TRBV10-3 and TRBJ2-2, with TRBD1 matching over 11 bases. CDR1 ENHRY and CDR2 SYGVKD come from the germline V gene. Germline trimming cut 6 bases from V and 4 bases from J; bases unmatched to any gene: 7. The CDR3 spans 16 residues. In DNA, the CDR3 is TGTGCCATCAGGTTTTCGGGGACAGGGGGCACCGGGGAGCTGTTTTTT. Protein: CAIRFSGTGGTGELFF.

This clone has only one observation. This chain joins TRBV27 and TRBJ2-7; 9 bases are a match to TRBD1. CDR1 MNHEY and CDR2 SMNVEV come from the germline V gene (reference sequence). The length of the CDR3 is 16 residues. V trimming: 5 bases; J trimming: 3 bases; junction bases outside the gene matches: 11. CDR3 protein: CASSLLGGTGIYEQYF. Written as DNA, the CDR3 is TGTGCCAGCAGTCTCCTTGGCGGGACAGGGATCTACGAGCAGTACTTC.

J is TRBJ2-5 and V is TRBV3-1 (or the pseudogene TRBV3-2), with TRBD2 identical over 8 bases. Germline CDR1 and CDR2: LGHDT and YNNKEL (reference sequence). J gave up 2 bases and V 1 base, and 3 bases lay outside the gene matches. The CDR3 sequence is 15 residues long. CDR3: CASSQAPGGQETQYF. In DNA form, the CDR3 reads TGTGCCAGCAGCCAAGCACCGGGGGGGCAAGAGACCCAGTACTTC.

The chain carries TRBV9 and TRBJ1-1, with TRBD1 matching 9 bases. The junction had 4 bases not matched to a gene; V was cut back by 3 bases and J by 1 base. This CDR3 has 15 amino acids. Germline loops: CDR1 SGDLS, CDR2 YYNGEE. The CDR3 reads CASSEDRGQNTEAFF. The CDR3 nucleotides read TGTGCCAGCAGCGAGGACAGGGGCCAGAACACTGAAGCTTTCTTT. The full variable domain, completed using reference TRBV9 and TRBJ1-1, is DSGVTQTPKHLITATGQRVTLRCSPRSGDLSVYWYQQSLDQGLQFLIQYYNGEERAKGNILERFSAQQFPDLHSELNLSSLELGDSALYFCASSEDRGQNTEAFFGQGTRLTVV.

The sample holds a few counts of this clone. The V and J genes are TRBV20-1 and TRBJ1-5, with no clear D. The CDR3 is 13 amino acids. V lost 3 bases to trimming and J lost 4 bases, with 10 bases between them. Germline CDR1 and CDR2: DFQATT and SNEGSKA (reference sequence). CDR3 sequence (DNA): TGCAGTGCTAGTTTTGGCAGAAATCAGCCCCAGCATTTT. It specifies CSASFGRNQPQHF.